This T cell receptor beta chain was documented in a study of cytomegalovirus exposure and HLA in healthy donors. PCR was performed using 60 Vbeta and 13 Jbeta primers. Assay: immunoSEQ multiplex PCR; the TCRdb copy retains only in-frame clones and omits some. The table includes about 140,000 clones, about 70% detected once. Notes on this clone: Antigen: not known.

The germline V gene has CDR1 SGHNT and CDR2 YYREEE (reference sequence). This CDR3 contains 16 residues. The junction had 8 bases not matched to a gene; V was cut back by 3 bases and J by 2 bases. Study-level results: The HLA-A and HLA-B alleles of most subjects were reportedly predicted accurately from TCR beta sequences. Judged likely to be a sequencing artifact was a cluster of highly shared sequence variants. A reported reduction in N-insertions relative to the roughly 710-donor mean was seen in an Asian-associated ancestry cluster in a later analysis. Diagnosis of cytomegalovirus status made by the classifier reportedly showed high specificity and sensitivity.

The receptor was derived from a male donor in good health and CMV-seronegative. The sequenced sample was PBMCs. V gene TRBV5-4 combines with J gene TRBJ2-7; 10 positions match TRBD1. The CDR3 DNA reads as TGTGCCAGCAGCTACCCCCTGGGGACAGGGGCCTACGAGCAGTACTTC. It specifies CASSYPLGTGAYEQYF. Using reference TRBV5-4 and TRBJ2-7 for the parts outside the CDR3, the full variable domain is ETGVTQSPTHLIKTRGQQVTLRCSSQSGHNTVSWYQQALGQGPQFIFQYYREEENGRGNFPPRFSGLQFPNYSSELNVNALELDDSALYLCASSYPLGTGAYEQYFGPGTRLTVT.